This TCR beta chain stems from a study of blood T cell repertoires in COVID-19. In the study overall: Samples of COVID-19 (acute and convalescent) were obtained from the United States, Italy and Spain.

As processed by the authors: Using reference gene primer amplification, nucleated cell counts were estimated. Profiled with immunoSEQ multiplex PCR; TCRdb holds only in-frame clones, not every one. The V and J calls and the clone size are those of that table, but D and trimming were determined from the DNA. The sample includes 150,000 to 200,000 clones, roughly 87% of them seen just once. Between the trimmed V and J ends, which lost 4 bases and 3 bases, there was a span of 10 bases. The length of the CDR3 is 13 residues. CDR1 and CDR2 from the germline V gene are SQVTM and ANQGSEA. The source of this sequence is a woman between 65 and 79 years old with COVID-19, enrolled during active disease. The gene calls are TRBV29-1 and TRBJ1-3; D remains ambiguous. The sequenced material came from peripheral blood. The chain's CDR3 is CSVVGEFGNTIYF. The CDR3, as DNA: TGCAGCGTTGTTGGAGAATTTGGAAACACCATATATTTT.